The subject of this entry is one T cell receptor (beta chain). The method was immunoSEQ multiplex PCR; TCRdb's version includes in-frame clones alone and lacks a portion of them. Of 140,000 or so clones in the sample, about 80% are singletons; the top ten hold under 9.5%. This entry comes from a study of blood T cell repertoires in COVID-19. The wider study: Spain, Italy and the United States supplied samples that represented acute and convalescent COVID-19.

The source material was peripheral blood. The TCR comes from a human donor in a cohort sampled during active COVID-19.

The chain's CDR3 is CASSGLADEQFF. CDR3 sequence (DNA): TGTGCCAGTAGTGGCCTAGCCGATGAGCAGTTCTTC. The chain is built from TRBV19 and TRBJ2-1, with D maybe TRBD2 (5 bases). V was cut by 5 bases and J by 8 bases, with 10 bases left in between. Germline V lookup: CDR1 LNHDA, CDR2 SQIVND (reference sequence). CDR3 size: 12 residues.